This T cell receptor beta chain was obtained from a study of cytomegalovirus exposure and HLA in healthy donors (dated by TCRdb to 2015 to 2018). As for the study more broadly: The 666 repertoires of the first cohort and the approximately 110 validation repertoires were produced on the same platform, according to a later analysis. The study aimed to test whether cataloging public T cell receptors could reveal signatures of past pathogen exposure. High-throughput TCR immunosequencing, statistical association of individual TCRs with disease status, and machine learning were combined to predict cytomegalovirus infection status. Along with the roughly 700-subject first cohort, a separate validation cohort of about 110 different subjects was used.

Separate from the approximately 700-subject first cohort, the validation cohort of 90 to 150 subjects was the group to which the donors belonged. The protocol used for the library was the immunoSEQ multiplex PCR assay. The source study handled its data this way. To diagnose cytomegalovirus status from the catalog of TCR beta chain sequences, a statistical classification framework was built. The table comes from immuneACCESS by way of TCRdb, which keeps in-frame sequences with V and J called. Part of the clones is missing from these tables; in studies checked, under half for an unresolved V gene and the rest for unknown reasons. That table furnishes V, J and clone size, whereas the DNA furnished D and trimming. The sample table holds roughly 70,000 clones, of which about 90% were seen once. Roughly 3.8% of the sample lies in the top ten. Per the germline V gene, MNHEY is the CDR1 and SVGAGI is the CDR2. Taken from cysteine to phenylalanine, the CDR3 has 13 residues. Left in the record is the CDR3 DNA by itself, 39 bases read in frame from the first base. V loses 5 bases of germline sequence and J loses 7 bases, and the interval between the two ends is 12 bases.

Of note for this clone: The clone's antigen remains unknown. No much larger clone is present one base from it, and per-base qualities are unavailable.

General conclusions and limits of the study: The classifier was reported to diagnose cytomegalovirus status with high specificity and sensitivity in both the original and validation cohorts. The study gave a list of under 200 TCR beta chains associated with cytomegalovirus. Three of the identified cytomegalovirus-associated TCR beta chains were confirmed in vitro to be specific for cytomegalovirus antigens. Subsequent analysis determined that TCRs grouped into clusters in the first cohort also showed a tendency toward co-occurrence across the 120 validation repertoires, and about 94% of cluster scores exceeded 0. It was suggested by the authors that the approach could potentially be generalized to other disease states and immunological phenotypes. The validation cohort had no HLA typing available for a later analysis, so co-occurrence within that cohort was assessed over all 120 or so repertoires. Across donors, most TCR sequences were observed very rarely, whereas some public TCRs were present in many individuals.

This chain joins TRBV6-5 to TRBJ1-5; the D gene cannot be resolved reliably. The receptor comes from a woman aged 18-30 years in good health and CMV-seropositive. The sample consisted of PBMCs. The CDR3 region: CASSRQTSQPQHF. The DNA is TGTGCCAGCAGTAGACAAACATCCCAGCCCCAGCATTTT.